This T cell receptor (beta chain) emerged from a study of cytomegalovirus exposure and HLA in healthy donors. Overall study results and limits: The authors later found HLA-associated TCR beta chains more clonally expanded than equally common others. The analysis excluded some indistinguishable V segments, including TRBV6-2 and TRBV6-3. Earlier analysis yielded a pattern in which most TCR beta V segments were productive about 87% or about 30% of the time.

The CDR3 runs to 15 residues. Per the germline V gene, CDR1 is MNHEY and CDR2 is SVGAGI. V trimming: 4 bases; J trimming: 6 bases; junction bases outside the gene matches: 6. PCR involved 60 Vbeta and 13 Jbeta primers. Clones were sequenced by immunoSEQ multiplex PCR, and TCRdb holds only the in-frame ones, with some missing. The sample includes under 200,000 clones, under 80% of them seen just once. In the case of this clone: The antigen is undetermined.

The TCR originated in a man aged 40-49 years in good health and CMV-seronegative. The sample comprised PBMCs. The chain recombines TRBV6-5 with TRBJ1-4, with TRBD1 identical over 9 bases. CDR3 sequence: CASSWSRQGDEKLFF. The CDR3 coding sequence is TGTGCCAGCAGTTGGTCGAGACAGGGGGATGAAAAACTGTTTTTT.